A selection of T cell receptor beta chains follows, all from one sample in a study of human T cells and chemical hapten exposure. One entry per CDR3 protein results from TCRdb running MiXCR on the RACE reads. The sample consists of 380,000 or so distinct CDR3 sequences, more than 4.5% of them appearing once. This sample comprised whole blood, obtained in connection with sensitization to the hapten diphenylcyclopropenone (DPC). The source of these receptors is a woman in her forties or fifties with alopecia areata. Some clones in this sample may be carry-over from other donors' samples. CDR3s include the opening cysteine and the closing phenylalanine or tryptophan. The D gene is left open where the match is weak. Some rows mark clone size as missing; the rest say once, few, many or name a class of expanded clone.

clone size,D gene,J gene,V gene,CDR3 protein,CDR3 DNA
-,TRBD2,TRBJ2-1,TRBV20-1,CSAPTSGRSNEQFF,TGCAGTGCTCCGACTAGCGGGAGATCGAATGAGCAGTTCTTC
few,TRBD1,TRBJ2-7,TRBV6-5,CASRLQGSYEQYF,TGTGCCAGCAGACTACAGGGGTCCTACGAGCAGTACTTC
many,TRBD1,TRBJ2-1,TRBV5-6,CASSLWTGTSYNEQFF,TGTGCCAGCAGCTTGTGGACAGGGACCTCCTACAATGAGCAGTTCTTC
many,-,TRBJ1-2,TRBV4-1,CASSQAPGDRPLGYTF,TGCGCCAGCAGCCAAGCCCCAGGTGACAGGCCCCTGGGCTACACCTTC
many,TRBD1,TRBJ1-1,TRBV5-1,CASSPNRGMNTEAFF,TGCGCCAGCAGTCCGAACAGGGGAATGAACACTGAAGCTTTCTTT
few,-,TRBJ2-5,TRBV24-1,CATSAPEETQYF,TGTGCCACCAGTGCCCCGGAGGAGACCCAGTACTTC
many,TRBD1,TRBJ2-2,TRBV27,CASSFGTGRTGELFF,TGTGCCAGCAGCTTTGGGACAGGGAGAACCGGGGAGCTGTTTTTT
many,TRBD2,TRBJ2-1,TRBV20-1,CSARVPFLAGEQFF,TGCAGTGCTAGAGTACCTTTTCTAGCGGGGGAGCAGTTCTTC
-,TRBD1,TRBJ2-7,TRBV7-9,CASGRDSYEQYF,TGTGCCAGCGGTCGGGACAGCTACGAGCAGTACTTC
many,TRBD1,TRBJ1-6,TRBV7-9,CASSLGRQGWNSPLHF,TGTGCCAGCAGCTTAGGACGACAGGGGTGGAATTCACCCCTCCACTTT
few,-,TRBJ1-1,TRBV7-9,CASSQFPGLPEAFF,TGTGCCAGCAGCCAATTTCCGGGACTCCCTGAAGCTTTCTTT
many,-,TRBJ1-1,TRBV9,CASSVGPTTEAFF,TGTGCCAGCAGCGTAGGGCCGACCACTGAAGCTTTCTTT
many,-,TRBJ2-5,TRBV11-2,CASSLSVGPQETQYF,TGTGCCAGCAGCTTATCTGTCGGGCCACAAGAGACCCAGTACTTC
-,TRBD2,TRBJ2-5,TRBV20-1,CSARTSGRLGGETQYF,TGCAGTGCCCGGACTAGCGGGAGGTTAGGTGGGGAGACCCAGTACTTC
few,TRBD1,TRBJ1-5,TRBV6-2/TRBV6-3,CASSTTGTSNQPQHF,TGTGCCAGCAGTACGACAGGGACTAGCAATCAGCCCCAGCATTTT
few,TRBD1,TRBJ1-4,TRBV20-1,CSARLLGQGLDEKLFF,TGCAGTGCTAGGCTCCTCGGACAGGGGCTTGATGAAAAACTGTTTTTT
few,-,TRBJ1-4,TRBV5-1,CASSLDAATNEKLFF,TGCGCCAGCAGCTTGGATGCGGCAACTAATGAAAAACTGTTTTTT
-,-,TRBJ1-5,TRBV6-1,CASSSGPVNNQPQHF,TGTGCCAGCAGCTCGGGACCGGTTAACAATCAGCCCCAGCATTTT
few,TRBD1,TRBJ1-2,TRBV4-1,CASSQEGQGGNYGYTF,TGCGCCAGCAGTCAGGAGGGACAGGGCGGTAACTATGGCTACACCTTC
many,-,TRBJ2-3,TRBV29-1,CSVEEGTDTQYF,TGCAGCGTTGAAGAGGGCACAGATACGCAGTATTTT
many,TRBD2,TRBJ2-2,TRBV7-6,CASSLEPDGGRGNTGELFF,TGTGCCAGCAGCTTAGAGCCGGACGGCGGGAGGGGGAACACCGGGGAGCTGTTTTTT
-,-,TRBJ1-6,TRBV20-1,CSARDRQSSYNSPLHF,TGCAGTGCTAGAGATCGGCAGAGCTCCTATAATTCACCCCTCCACTTT
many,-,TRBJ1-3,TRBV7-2,CASSNTGIVNTIYF,TGTGCCAGCAGCAATACAGGGATTGTAAACACCATATATTTT
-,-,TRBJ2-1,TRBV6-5,CASSYQAGPYNEQFF,TGTGCCAGCAGTTACCAGGCGGGGCCCTACAATGAGCAGTTCTTC
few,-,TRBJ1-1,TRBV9,CASSVGGLVTEAFF,TGTGCCAGCAGCGTAGGAGGGTTGGTCACTGAAGCTTTCTTT
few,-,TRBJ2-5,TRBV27,CASSFSSQQETQYF,TGTGCCAGCAGTTTCTCCAGTCAACAAGAGACCCAGTACTTC
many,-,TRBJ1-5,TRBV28,CASSLGLDSNQPQHF,TGTGCCAGCAGTTTAGGGTTAGATAGCAATCAGCCCCAGCATTTT
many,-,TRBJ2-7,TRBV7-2,CASSLDGPTYEQYF,TGTGCCAGCAGCTTAGACGGTCCGACATACGAGCAGTACTTC
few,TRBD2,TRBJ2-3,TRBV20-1,CSAPGTSGGADMDTQYF,TGCAGTGCTCCCGGGACTAGCGGGGGGGCGGACATGGATACGCAGTATTTT